This entry features one T cell receptor beta chain sequence. This entry belongs to a study of blood T cell repertoires in COVID-19. Study details: Samples came from the United States, Italy and Spain, spanning acute and convalescent COVID-19. Sources were T cells, B-cell-depleted T cells, or PBMCs; the material itself was cDNA or gDNA.

How the authors handled the data: Reference gene primer amplification gave nucleated cell count estimates. The assay was immunoSEQ multiplex PCR, and TCRdb's table has in-frame clones only and misses some. V, J and clone size derive from that table, while D and trimming were established from the DNA sequence. The table shows 300,000 to 350,000 clones, with roughly nine tenths occurring only once. The V end lost 8 bases, the J end lost 6 bases, and 13 bases lay between the germline ends. This CDR3 has 12 residues. Looked up from germline, CDR1 is MDHEN and CDR2 is SYDVKM. This chain joins TRBV28 and TRBJ1-2; the D gene is possibly TRBD1 (6 bases). The TCR originated in a man between 18 and 35 years old with active or convalescent COVID-19. The source material was peripheral blood. The DNA of the CDR3 is TGTGCCAGCCTCGGGGGGCGGGATGGCTACACCTTC. This codes for CASLGGRDGYTF.